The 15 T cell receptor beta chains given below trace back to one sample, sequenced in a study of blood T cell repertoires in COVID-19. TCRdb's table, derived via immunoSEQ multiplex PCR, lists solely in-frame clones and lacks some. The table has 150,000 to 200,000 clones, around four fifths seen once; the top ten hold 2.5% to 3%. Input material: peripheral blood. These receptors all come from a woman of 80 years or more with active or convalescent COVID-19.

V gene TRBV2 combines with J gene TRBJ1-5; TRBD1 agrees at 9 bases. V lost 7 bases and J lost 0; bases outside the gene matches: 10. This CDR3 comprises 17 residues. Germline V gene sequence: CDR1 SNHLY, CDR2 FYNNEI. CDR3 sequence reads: CASNTGQGLYSNQPQHF. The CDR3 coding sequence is TGTGCCAGCAACACGGGACAGGGCCTATATAGCAATCAGCCCCAGCATTTT.

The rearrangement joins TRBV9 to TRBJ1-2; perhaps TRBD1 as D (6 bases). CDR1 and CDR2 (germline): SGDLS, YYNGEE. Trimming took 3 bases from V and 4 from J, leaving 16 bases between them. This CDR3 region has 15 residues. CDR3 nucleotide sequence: TGTGCCAGCAGCGCAAATATGGACAGCGGCTATGGCTACACCTTC. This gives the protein CASSANMDSGYGYTF.

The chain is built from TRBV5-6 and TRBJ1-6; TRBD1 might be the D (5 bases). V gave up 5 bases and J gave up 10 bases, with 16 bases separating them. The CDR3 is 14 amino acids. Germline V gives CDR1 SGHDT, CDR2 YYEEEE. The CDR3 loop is CASSLPTALSPLHF. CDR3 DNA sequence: TGTGCCAGCAGTTTACCGACAGCCCTCTCACCCCTCCACTTT.

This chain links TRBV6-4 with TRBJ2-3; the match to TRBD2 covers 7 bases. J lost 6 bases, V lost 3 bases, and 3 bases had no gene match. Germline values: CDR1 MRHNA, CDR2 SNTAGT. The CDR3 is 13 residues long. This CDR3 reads CASSEGRGDTQYF. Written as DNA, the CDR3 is TGTGCCAGCAGTGAAGGGCGGGGGGATACGCAGTATTTT.

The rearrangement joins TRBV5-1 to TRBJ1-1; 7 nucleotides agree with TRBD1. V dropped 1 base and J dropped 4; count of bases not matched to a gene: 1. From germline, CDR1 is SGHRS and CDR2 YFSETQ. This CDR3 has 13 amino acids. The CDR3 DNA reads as TGCGCCAGCAGCTTGTCAGGGGGCACTGAAGCTTTCTTT. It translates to CASSLSGGTEAFF.

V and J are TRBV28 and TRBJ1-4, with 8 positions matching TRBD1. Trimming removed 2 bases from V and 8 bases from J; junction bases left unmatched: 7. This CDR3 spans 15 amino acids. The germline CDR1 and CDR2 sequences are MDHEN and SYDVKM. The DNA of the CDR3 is TGTGCCAGCAGTTTAGCTCAGGGGGCTGGCGAAAAACTGTTTTTT. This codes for CASSLAQGAGEKLFF.

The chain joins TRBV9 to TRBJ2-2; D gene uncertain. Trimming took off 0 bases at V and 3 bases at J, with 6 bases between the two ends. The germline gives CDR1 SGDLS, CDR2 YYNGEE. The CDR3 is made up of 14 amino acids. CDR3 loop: CASSVVSDTGELFF. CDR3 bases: TGTGCCAGCAGCGTAGTTTCGGACACCGGGGAGCTGTTTTTT.

The DNA of the CDR3 is TGTGCCAGTAGTACGTCCGGTCTTAGCAATCAGCCCCAGCATTTT. Translating it yields CASSTSGLSNQPQHF. J is TRBJ1-5 and V is TRBV19; D not resolved. This CDR3 contains 15 residues. V lost 4 bases and J lost 0, with 10 bases in between. CDR1 LNHDA and CDR2 SQIVND come from the germline V gene (reference sequence).

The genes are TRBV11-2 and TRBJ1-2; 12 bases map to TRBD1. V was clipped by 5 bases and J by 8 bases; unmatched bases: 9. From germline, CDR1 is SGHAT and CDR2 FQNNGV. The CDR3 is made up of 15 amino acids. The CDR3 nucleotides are TGTGCCAGCAGCCCGGGACAGGGGGCTTTTGGCGGCTACACCTTC. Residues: CASSPGQGAFGGYTF.

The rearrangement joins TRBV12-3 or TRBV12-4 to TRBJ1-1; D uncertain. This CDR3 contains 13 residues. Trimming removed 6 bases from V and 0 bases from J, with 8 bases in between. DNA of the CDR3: TGTGCCAGCAGGGGCTATTTGAACACTGAAGCTTTCTTT. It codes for CASRGYLNTEAFF.

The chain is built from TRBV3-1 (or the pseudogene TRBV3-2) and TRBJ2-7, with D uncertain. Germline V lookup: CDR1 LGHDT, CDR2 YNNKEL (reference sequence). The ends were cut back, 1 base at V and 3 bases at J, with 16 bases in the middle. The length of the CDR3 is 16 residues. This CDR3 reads CASSQGVVDLGYEQYF. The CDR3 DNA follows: TGTGCCAGCAGCCAAGGGGTGGTCGACTTAGGCTACGAGCAGTACTTC.

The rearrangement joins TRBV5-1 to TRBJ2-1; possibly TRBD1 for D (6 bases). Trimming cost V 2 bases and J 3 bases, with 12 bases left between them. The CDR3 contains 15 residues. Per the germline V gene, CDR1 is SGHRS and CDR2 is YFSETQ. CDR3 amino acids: CASSFRAGDYNEQFF. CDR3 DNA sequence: TGCGCCAGCAGCTTCAGGGCAGGGGACTACAATGAGCAGTTCTTC. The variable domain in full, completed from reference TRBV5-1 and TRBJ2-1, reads KAGVTQTPRYLIKTRGQQVTLSCSPISGHRSVSWYQQTPGQGLQFLFEYFSETQRNKGNFPGRFSGRQFSNSRSEMNVSTLELGDSALYLCASSFRAGDYNEQFFGPGTRLTVL.

The CDR3 spells CASSPTGTNQPQHF. Here the CDR3 DNA reads TGTGCCAGCTCACCTACAGGTACCAATCAGCCCCAGCATTTT. The chain combines TRBV18 with TRBJ1-5, with D possibly TRBD1 on 5 matching bases. Germline lookup yields CDR1 KGHSH and CDR2 LQKENI. The CDR3 consists of 14 residues. Trimming left V 3 bases short and J 3 bases short, with 9 bases between.

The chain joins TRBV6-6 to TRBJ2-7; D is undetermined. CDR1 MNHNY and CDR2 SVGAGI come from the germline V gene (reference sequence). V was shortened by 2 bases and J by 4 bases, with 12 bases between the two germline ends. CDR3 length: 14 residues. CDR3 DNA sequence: TGTGCCAGCAGTTACGGTCAGGCCTTGTACGAGCAGTACTTC. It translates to CASSYGQALYEQYF.

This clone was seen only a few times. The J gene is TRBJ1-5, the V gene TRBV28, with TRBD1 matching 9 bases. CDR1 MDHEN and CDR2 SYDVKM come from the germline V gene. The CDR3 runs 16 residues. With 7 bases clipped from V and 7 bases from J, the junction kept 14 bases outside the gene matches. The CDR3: CASTDGGQGFNQPQHF. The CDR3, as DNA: TGTGCCAGCACGGATGGAGGACAGGGGTTTAACCAGCCCCAGCATTTT. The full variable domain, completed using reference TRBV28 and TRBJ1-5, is DVKVTQSSRYLVKRTGEKVFLECVQDMDHENMFWYRQDPGLGLRLIYFSYDVKMKEKGDIPEGYSVSREKKERFSLILESASTNQTSMYLCASTDGGQGFNQPQHFGDGTRLSIL.